The rows below give T cell receptor beta chains drawn from one sample of a study of blood T cell repertoires in COVID-19. The protocol was immunoSEQ multiplex PCR, while the TCRdb copy is restricted to in-frame clones and leaves out a portion. Of some 24,000 clones listed, approximately 86% are singletons. The sample consisted of peripheral blood. The receptors were sampled from a man aged 45-60 years with active COVID-19. The CDR3 runs from the conserved cysteine through the conserved F or W. Fields, in order: CDR3 protein, CDR3 DNA, V gene, clone size, D gene, J gene. D genes are given only for firm matches. Size tells how often a clone was seen (once, few, many) or the class of an expanded clone, and some rows leave it out.

CATSQSSAGELFF,TGTGCCACCAGTCAATCCTCAGCCGGGGAGCTGTTTTTT,TRBV24-1,NA,NA,TRBJ2-2
CAWSVSAGNTEAFF,TGTGCCTGGAGTGTTTCCGCCGGGAACACTGAAGCTTTCTTT,TRBV30,NA,NA,TRBJ1-1
CAISADDRGRVEQYF,TGTGCCATCAGTGCGGACGACAGGGGCCGTGTCGAGCAGTACTTC,TRBV10-3,medium-sized,TRBD1,TRBJ2-7
CASSDGVSTDTQYF,TGTGCCAGTTCAGACGGGGTTAGCACAGATACGCAGTATTTT,TRBV19,NA,NA,TRBJ2-3
CASSPGLAGAGANVLTF,TGTGCCAGCTCACCGGGACTAGCGGGAGCTGGGGCCAACGTCCTGACTTTC,TRBV18,NA,TRBD2,TRBJ2-6
CASSQEIPGLATADTQYF,TGCGCCAGCAGCCAAGAAATACCGGGACTAGCGACCGCAGATACGCAGTATTTT,TRBV4-3,NA,TRBD2,TRBJ2-3
CASSEQETQYF,TGTGCCAGCTCAGAGCAAGAGACCCAGTACTTC,TRBV18,NA,NA,TRBJ2-5
CASSLYGTGGETQYF,TGTGCCAGCAGCCTATACGGGACAGGGGGAGAGACCCAGTACTTC,TRBV4-2,NA,TRBD1,TRBJ2-5
CASSLGGFGETQYF,TGCGCCAGCAGCTTGGGAGGTTTCGGGGAGACCCAGTACTTC,TRBV5-1,NA,NA,TRBJ2-5
CATSRDPGSGINQPQHF,TGTGCCACCAGCAGAGATCCAGGGTCAGGAATTAATCAGCCCCAGCATTTT,TRBV15,NA,NA,TRBJ1-5
CASSQQRTGLNQPQHF,TGTGCCAGCAGCCAACAGAGGACAGGGCTGAATCAGCCCCAGCATTTT,TRBV6-2/TRBV6-3,NA,TRBD1,TRBJ1-5
CASSLGAGTDLYNEQFF,TGTGCCAGCAGCTTAGGTGCTGGGACAGATCTTTACAATGAGCAGTTCTTC,TRBV7-2,once,TRBD1,TRBJ2-1
CASSLRRNTEAFF,TGTGCCAGCAGCTTAAGGAGGAACACTGAAGCTTTCTTT,TRBV5-4,NA,NA,TRBJ1-1
CASRLRQGTQYF,TGTGCCAGCAGACTGAGACAGGGGACGCAGTACTTC,TRBV28,NA,TRBD1,TRBJ2-7
CASRSQGLGTEAFF,TGTGCCAGCAGGTCACAGGGGCTTGGCACTGAAGCTTTCTTT,TRBV27,NA,TRBD1,TRBJ1-1
CASGPAGDREETQYF,TGCGCCAGCGGTCCGGCGGGGGACAGGGAAGAGACCCAGTACTTC,TRBV5-1,NA,TRBD1,TRBJ2-5
CASSFLTSGGTDTQYF,TGTGCCAGCAGCTTTTTGACTAGCGGGGGCACAGATACGCAGTATTTT,TRBV11-1,few,TRBD2,TRBJ2-3
CASSVVQEGGELFF,TGTGCCAGCAGCGTAGTGCAGGAGGGCGGGGAGCTGTTTTTT,TRBV9,NA,NA,TRBJ2-2
CATSRVTGAVTDTQYF,TGTGCCACCAGCAGAGTGACAGGGGCCGTCACAGATACGCAGTATTTT,TRBV15,NA,TRBD1,TRBJ2-3
CASRSQGRGTGELFF,TGTGCCAGTAGATCTCAGGGGAGAGGCACCGGGGAGCTGTTTTTT,TRBV19,NA,NA,TRBJ2-2
CATNGAGGTEAFF,TGTGCCACCAACGGCGCGGGTGGGACTGAAGCTTTCTTT,TRBV28,NA,NA,TRBJ1-1
CASSQDRQGADNEQFF,TGTGCCAGCAGCCAAGATCGGCAGGGGGCCGACAATGAGCAGTTCTTC,TRBV3-1/TRBV3-2,NA,TRBD1,TRBJ2-1
CSASRPSGYTDTQYF,TGCAGTGCTAGTAGGCCTAGCGGATACACAGATACGCAGTATTTT,TRBV20-1,NA,TRBD2,TRBJ2-3
CASSYPILAGGRSYEQYF,TGTGCCAGCAGTTACCCGATACTAGCGGGAGGCAGGTCCTACGAGCAGTACTTC,TRBV6-2/TRBV6-3,NA,TRBD2,TRBJ2-7
CASSKVTSVTDTQYF,TGTGCCAGCAGCAAAGTTACCTCAGTCACAGATACGCAGTATTTT,TRBV21-1,NA,NA,TRBJ2-3
CATSDTGGASPFF,TGTGCCACCAGTGACACAGGGGGAGCATCCCCGTTCTTC,TRBV24-1,NA,TRBD1,TRBJ2-1
CASSQEKLAGVDEQFF,TGTGCCAGCAGCCAAGAAAAACTAGCGGGTGTGGATGAGCAGTTCTTC,TRBV4-2,NA,TRBD2,TRBJ2-1
CASSLEGQRGSGNEQFF,TGTGCCAGCAGCTTAGAAGGACAGCGGGGTTCGGGGAATGAGCAGTTCTTC,TRBV7-9,NA,NA,TRBJ2-1
CASSPGTGRYTEAFF,TGTGCCAGCAGCCCCGGGACAGGGAGGTACACTGAAGCTTTCTTT,TRBV6-2/TRBV6-3,NA,TRBD1,TRBJ1-1
CAISGSGEQYF,TGTGCCATCAGTGGATCCGGCGAGCAGTACTTC,TRBV10-3,NA,NA,TRBJ2-7
CASSLSRGYEQYF,TGTGCCAGCAGCCTCAGTCGGGGGTACGAGCAGTACTTC,TRBV11-3,NA,NA,TRBJ2-7
CASSGGLAGGTDTQYF,TGTGCCAGCAGCGGTGGACTAGCGGGAGGCACAGATACGCAGTATTTT,TRBV11-3,NA,TRBD2,TRBJ2-3
CASSTGTVNEKLFF,TGCGCCAGCAGCACCGGGACAGTGAATGAAAAACTGTTTTTT,TRBV5-1,NA,TRBD1,TRBJ1-4
CASRTTGGLNEKLFF,TGTGCCAGCAGGACTACAGGGGGCCTAAATGAAAAACTGTTTTTT,TRBV2,NA,TRBD1,TRBJ1-4
CSVDRDEADTQYF,TGCAGCGTTGACCGAGACGAGGCAGATACGCAGTATTTT,TRBV29-1,NA,NA,TRBJ2-3
CASSLSAGGVNEQFF,TGTGCCAGTAGTTTATCAGCGGGAGGCGTCAATGAGCAGTTCTTC,TRBV19,few,TRBD2,TRBJ2-1
CASRLEASGNTIYF,TGTGCCAGCAGGTTAGAAGCATCTGGAAACACCATATATTTT,TRBV2,NA,NA,TRBJ1-3
CASRSGLAVSTDTQYF,TGTGCCAGCAGGTCGGGACTAGCGGTTAGCACAGATACGCAGTATTTT,TRBV7-9,NA,TRBD2,TRBJ2-3
CASSYERGRSYEQYF,TGTGCCAGCAGTTACGAGCGGGGCCGCTCCTACGAGCAGTACTTC,TRBV27,NA,TRBD2,TRBJ2-7
CATSDLEGTGSYNEQFF,TGTGCCACCAGTGATTTGGAGGGGACAGGGTCTTACAATGAGCAGTTCTTC,TRBV24-1,NA,TRBD1,TRBJ2-1
CASSSLAGGSETQYF,TGTGCCAGCAGCTCACTAGCGGGGGGGAGCGAGACCCAGTACTTC,TRBV7-2,NA,TRBD2,TRBJ2-5
CASSFLDRVNTGELFF,TGTGCCAGCAGCTTTTTGGACAGGGTCAACACCGGGGAGCTGTTTTTT,TRBV11-2,NA,TRBD1,TRBJ2-2
CASSLLAGGQETQYF,TGCGCCAGCAGCTTACTAGCGGGGGGGCAAGAGACCCAGTACTTC,TRBV5-1,NA,TRBD2,TRBJ2-5
CASSQGVGDTEYF,TGCGCCAGCAGCCAAGGGGTGGGGGACACTGAGTACTTC,TRBV4-3,NA,NA,TRBJ2-5
CASSQQGHVETQYF,TGTGCCAGCAGTCAACAGGGTCACGTGGAGACCCAGTACTTC,TRBV6-2/TRBV6-3,NA,NA,TRBJ2-5
CASSVSGGDEQFF,TGTGCCAGCAGCGTTAGCGGGGGGGATGAGCAGTTCTTC,TRBV9,NA,TRBD2,TRBJ2-1